The 14 T cell receptor beta chains reported below all come from one sample, sequenced in a study of blood T cell repertoires in COVID-19. TCRdb keeps only in-frame clones here, not all; method: immunoSEQ multiplex PCR. Seen here are about 310,000 clones, 89% observed once, and the top ten hold about a tenth. The material sequenced was PBMCs or T cells enriched from blood (not recorded which). Every receptor here comes from a woman in her 30s who had recovered from COVID-19.

The chain links TRBV28 to TRBJ1-1; tentatively, D is TRBD1 (5 bases). The V end lost 5 bases, the J end lost 5 bases, and 24 bases lay between the germline ends. From germline, CDR1 is MDHEN and CDR2 SYDVKM. CDR3 length equals 17 residues. DNA for the CDR3: TGTGCCAGCAGTCACGAGCAGGGCCCTAATTTGGATACTGAAGCTTTCTTT. This translates into CASSHEQGPNLDTEAFF.

The J gene is TRBJ1-1, the V gene TRBV6-2 or TRBV6-3, with D perhaps matching TRBD1 (5 bases). V lost 6 bases, J lost 11 bases, and 25 bases lay in between. This CDR3 is 15 amino acids long. Per germline, CDR1 MNHEY and CDR2 SVGEGT. CDR3 nucleotides: TGTGCCAGCAGCCGAGACAGCGCCTACGACCTTGATGCTTTCTTT. It translates to CASSRDSAYDLDAFF.

The J gene is TRBJ2-1, the V gene TRBV5-4, with a tentative D call TRBD1 (5 bases). Germline-derived CDR1 and CDR2 are SGHNT and YYREEE (reference sequence). Trimming stripped 0 bases from V and 7 bases from J, with 14 bases between. The CDR3 loop spans 15 amino acids. The CDR3 nucleotides read TGTGCCAGCAGCTTGGGGACACCTAGGGTTAATGAGCAGTTCTTC. Its translation: CASSLGTPRVNEQFF.

This clone was observed a handful of times. This chain links TRBV11-3 with TRBJ2-5, with D possibly TRBD2 on 6 matching bases. Germline CDR1 and CDR2: SGHNT and YENEEA. This CDR3 region has 15 residues. V gave up 1 base and J gave up 0 bases, with 9 bases separating them. CDR3 nucleotides: TGTGCCAGCAGCTTAGGGGGAGGAAACCAAGAGACCCAGTACTTC. Residues: CASSLGGGNQETQYF.

This chain uses TRBV29-1 with TRBJ1-2, with D tentatively TRBD1 (5 bases). CDR3 length: 12 residues. Germline V lookup: CDR1 SQVTM, CDR2 ANQGSEA. With 3 bases removed from V and 2 bases from J, the gap between germline ends came to 7 bases. CDR3 loop: CSVDRANYGYTF. CDR3 sequence (DNA): TGCAGCGTTGACAGGGCAAACTATGGCTACACCTTC.

This chain connects TRBV6-5 to TRBJ1-1; D call uncertain. This CDR3 spans 15 amino acids. V lost 6 bases, J lost 1 base, and 15 bases lay in between. The germline CDR1 and CDR2 sequences are MNHEY and SVGAGI. For the CDR3, the DNA is TGTGCCAGCAGGCTATCTTACGAGGGGAACACTGAAGCTTTCTTT. Residues: CASRLSYEGNTEAFF.

The chain recombines TRBV7-2 with TRBJ1-2, with D unresolved. Germline assignment: CDR1 SGHTA and CDR2 FQGNSA. V was trimmed by 1 base and J by 0 bases, leaving 6 bases between them. The CDR3 runs to 14 residues. Here the CDR3 reads CASSLVFTNYGYTF. CDR3 bases: TGTGCCAGCAGCTTAGTCTTTACTAACTATGGCTACACCTTC.

This chain connects TRBV7-9 to TRBJ1-2, with 8 bases identical to TRBD1. The CDR3 is made up of 16 amino acids. The germline V gene has CDR1 SEHNR and CDR2 FQNEAQ (reference sequence). With V trimmed by 0 bases and J by 7 bases, 10 bases remained unmatched. CDR3 region: CASSLAPRTGRGGYTF. The CDR3 DNA is TGTGCCAGCAGCTTAGCGCCTCGGACAGGGAGGGGTGGCTACACCTTC. Full variable domain (rest looked up from reference TRBV7-9 and TRBJ1-2): DTGVSQNPRHKITKRGQNVTFRCDPISEHNRLYWYRQTLGQGPEFLTYFQNEAQLEKSRLLSDRFSAERPKGSFSTLEIQRTEQGDSAMYLCASSLAPRTGRGGYTFGSGTRLTVV.

V and J are TRBV7-9 and TRBJ2-7; 10 bases line up with TRBD2. Per the germline V gene, CDR1 is SEHNR and CDR2 is FQNEAQ (reference sequence). The V and J ends lost 4 bases and 1 base, in that order; junction bases with no gene match: 4. This CDR3 spans 15 amino acids. The CDR3 region has the DNA TGTGCCAGCAGCTATATAGCGGGAGGTTCCTACGAGCAGTACTTC. Encoded protein: CASSYIAGGSYEQYF.

This chain links TRBV28 with TRBJ2-7; tentatively, D is TRBD1 (7 bases). Germline CDR1 MDHEN, CDR2 SYDVKM. The CDR3 runs to 15 residues. Trimming removed 3 bases at V and 3 bases at J, with 15 bases between. The CDR3 sequence is CASSLSYQGGYEQYF. CDR3 coding DNA: TGTGCCAGCAGTTTGTCATACCAGGGGGGCTACGAGCAGTACTTC.

The chain joins TRBV10-3 to TRBJ1-4, with 8 bases that match TRBD1. The CDR3 has 14 residues. Germline-derived CDR1 and CDR2 are ENHRY and SYGVKD. Germline trimming cut 6 bases from V and 6 bases from J; bases unmatched to any gene: 6. Here the CDR3 DNA reads TGTGCCATCAGCCAGACAGGGGAAGATGAAAAACTGTTTTTT. The encoded protein is CAISQTGEDEKLFF.

This clone was seen a few times. DNA for the CDR3: TGTGCCAGCAGTTCCGACCCTAGCGCCCGCACAGATACGCAGTATTTT. Protein sequence: CASSSDPSARTDTQYF. The chain joins TRBV6-2 or TRBV6-3 to TRBJ2-3; weak D call: TRBD2 (6 bases). This CDR3 has 16 residues. Germline CDR1 reads MNHEY; CDR2 reads SVGEGT. V lost 4 bases to trimming and J lost 1 base, with 15 bases between them.

The chain recombines TRBV19 with TRBJ2-7; 9 nucleotides align to TRBD2. The CDR3 totals 14 residues. Per the germline V gene, CDR1 is LNHDA and CDR2 is SQIVND (reference sequence). The J segment lost 4 bases and the V segment lost 8 bases, leaving 9 bases of the junction unmatched. The CDR3 here is CASSAGGGGYEQYF. CDR3 DNA: TGTGCCAGTTCAGCGGGAGGTGGGGGTTACGAGCAGTACTTC.

This clone appeared once. For the CDR3, the DNA is TGTGCCAGCAGGCGTGACAGCTCCCCTCACTACGAGCAGTACTTC. Its protein product is CASRRDSSPHYEQYF. The gene calls are TRBV7-2 and TRBJ2-7; TRBD1 is a possible D gene (5 bases). Germline V gene data show CDR1 as SGHTA and CDR2 as FQGNSA. The CDR3 length is 15 residues. V was cut by 6 bases and J by 3 bases, with 18 bases left in between.